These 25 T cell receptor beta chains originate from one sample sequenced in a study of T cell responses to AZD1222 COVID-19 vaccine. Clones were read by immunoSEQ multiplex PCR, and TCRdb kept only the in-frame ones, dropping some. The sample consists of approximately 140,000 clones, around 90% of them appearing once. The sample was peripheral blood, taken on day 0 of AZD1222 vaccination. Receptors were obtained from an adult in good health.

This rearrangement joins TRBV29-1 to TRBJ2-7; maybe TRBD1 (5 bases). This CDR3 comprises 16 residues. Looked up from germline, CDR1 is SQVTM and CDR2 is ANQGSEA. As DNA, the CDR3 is TGCAGGCTAGAGGCGCTCAGGGAAGAGGTATCCTACGAGCAGTACTTC. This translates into CRLEALREEVSYEQYF.

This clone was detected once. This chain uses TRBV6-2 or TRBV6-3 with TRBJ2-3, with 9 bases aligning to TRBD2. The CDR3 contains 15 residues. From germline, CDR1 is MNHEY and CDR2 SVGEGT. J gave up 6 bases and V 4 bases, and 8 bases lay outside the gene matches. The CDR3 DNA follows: TGTGCCAGCAGTTGGTCGGGACTAGCAACGGATACGCAGTATTTT. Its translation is CASSWSGLATDTQYF.

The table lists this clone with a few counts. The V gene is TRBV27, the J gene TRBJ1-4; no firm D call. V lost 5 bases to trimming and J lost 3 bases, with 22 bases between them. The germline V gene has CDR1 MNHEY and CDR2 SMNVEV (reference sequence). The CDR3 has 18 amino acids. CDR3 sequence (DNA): TGTGCCAGCAGTATTTCCCTCCATTACGGCGAGGCTAATGAAAAACTGTTTTTT. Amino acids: CASSISLHYGEANEKLFF.

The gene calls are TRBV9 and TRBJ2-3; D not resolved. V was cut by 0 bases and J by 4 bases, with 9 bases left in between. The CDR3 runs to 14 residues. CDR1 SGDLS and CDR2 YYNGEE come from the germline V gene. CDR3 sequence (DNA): TGTGCCAGCAGCGTAGCGGCGGCCGCAGATACGCAGTATTTT. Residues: CASSVAAAADTQYF.

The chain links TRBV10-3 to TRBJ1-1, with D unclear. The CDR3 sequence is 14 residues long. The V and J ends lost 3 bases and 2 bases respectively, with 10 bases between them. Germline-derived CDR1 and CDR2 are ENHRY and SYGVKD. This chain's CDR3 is CAISEEGRNTEAFF. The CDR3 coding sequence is TGTGCCATCAGTGAAGAAGGCAGAAACACTGAAGCTTTCTTT.

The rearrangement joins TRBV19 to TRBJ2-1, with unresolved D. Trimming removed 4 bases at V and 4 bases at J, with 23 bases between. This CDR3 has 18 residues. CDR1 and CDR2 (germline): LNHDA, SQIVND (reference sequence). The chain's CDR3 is CASSTQSDWATTYNEQFF. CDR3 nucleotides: TGTGCCAGTAGTACCCAAAGCGACTGGGCTACGACTTACAATGAGCAGTTCTTC.

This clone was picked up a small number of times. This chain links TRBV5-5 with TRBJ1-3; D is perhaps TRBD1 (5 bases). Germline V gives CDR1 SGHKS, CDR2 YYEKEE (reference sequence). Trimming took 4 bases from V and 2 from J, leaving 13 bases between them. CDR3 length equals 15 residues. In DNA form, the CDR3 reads TGTGCCAGCAGCCCCCGGGGGGATCCTGGAAACACCATATATTTT. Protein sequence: CASSPRGDPGNTIYF.

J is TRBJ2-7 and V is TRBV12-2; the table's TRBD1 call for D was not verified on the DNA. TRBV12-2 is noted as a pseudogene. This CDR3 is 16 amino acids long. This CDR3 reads CASRPTGTGAVYEQYF. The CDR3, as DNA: TGTGCAAGTCGCCCGACCGGGACAGGGGCCGTTTACGAGCAGTACTTC.

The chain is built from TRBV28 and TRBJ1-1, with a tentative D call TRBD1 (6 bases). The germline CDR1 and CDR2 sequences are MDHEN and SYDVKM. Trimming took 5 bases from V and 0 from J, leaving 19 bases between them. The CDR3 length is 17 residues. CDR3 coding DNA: TGTGCCAGCAGTCGTTTTCAGGGGCGTGTGATGAACACTGAAGCTTTCTTT. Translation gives CASSRFQGRVMNTEAFF.

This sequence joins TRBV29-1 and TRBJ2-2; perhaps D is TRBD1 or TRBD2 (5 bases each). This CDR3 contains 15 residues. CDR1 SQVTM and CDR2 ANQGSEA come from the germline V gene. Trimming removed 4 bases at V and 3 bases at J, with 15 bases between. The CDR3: CSVVVGVGHTGELFF. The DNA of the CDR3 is TGCAGCGTTGTGGTGGGGGTGGGTCACACCGGGGAGCTGTTTTTT.

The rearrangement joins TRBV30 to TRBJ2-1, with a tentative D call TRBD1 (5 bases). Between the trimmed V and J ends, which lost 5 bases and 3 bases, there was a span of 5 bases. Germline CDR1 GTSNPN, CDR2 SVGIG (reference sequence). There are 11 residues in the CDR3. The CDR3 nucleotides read TGTGCCTGGCAGGGCTACAATGAGCAGTTCTTC. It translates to CAWQGYNEQFF.

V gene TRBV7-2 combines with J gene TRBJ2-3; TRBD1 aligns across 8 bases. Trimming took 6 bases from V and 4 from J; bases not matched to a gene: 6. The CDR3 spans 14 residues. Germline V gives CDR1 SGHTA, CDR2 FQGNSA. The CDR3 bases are TGTGCCAGCAGTGTGGACAGGGCCCCAGATACGCAGTATTTT. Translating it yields CASSVDRAPDTQYF.

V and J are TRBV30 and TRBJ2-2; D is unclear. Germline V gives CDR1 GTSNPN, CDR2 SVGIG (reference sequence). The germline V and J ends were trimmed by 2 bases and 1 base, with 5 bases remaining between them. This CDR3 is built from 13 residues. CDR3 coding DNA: TGTGCCTGGAGTCCCTTGAACACCGGGGAGCTGTTTTTT. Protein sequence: CAWSPLNTGELFF.

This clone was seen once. For the CDR3, the DNA is TGTGCCAGCAGTGATGGGTTCTCTCCCACAGATACGCAGTATTTT. Amino acid sequence: CASSDGFSPTDTQYF. V and J are TRBV2 and TRBJ2-3; D is unresolved. V was trimmed by 3 bases and J by 2 bases, leaving 12 bases between them. The length of the CDR3 is 15 residues. The germline CDR1 and CDR2 sequences are SNHLY and FYNNEI.

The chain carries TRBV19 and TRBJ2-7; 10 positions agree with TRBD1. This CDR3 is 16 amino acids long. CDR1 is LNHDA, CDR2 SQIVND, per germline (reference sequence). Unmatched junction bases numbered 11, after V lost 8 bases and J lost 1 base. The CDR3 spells CASSNSGDRGSYEQYF. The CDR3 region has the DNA TGTGCCAGTTCCAACTCGGGGGACAGGGGTTCCTACGAGCAGTACTTC.

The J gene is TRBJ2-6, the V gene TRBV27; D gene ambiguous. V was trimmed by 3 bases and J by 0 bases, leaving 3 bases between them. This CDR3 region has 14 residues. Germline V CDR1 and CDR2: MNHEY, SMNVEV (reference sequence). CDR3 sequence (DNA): TGTGCCAGCAGTTTGAGCTCTGGGGCCAACGTCCTGACTTTC. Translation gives CASSLSSGANVLTF.

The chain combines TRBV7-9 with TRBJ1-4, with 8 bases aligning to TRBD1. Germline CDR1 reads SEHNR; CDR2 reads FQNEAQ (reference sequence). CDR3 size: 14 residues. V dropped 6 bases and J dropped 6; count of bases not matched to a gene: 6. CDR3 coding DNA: TGTGCCAGCAGATCCGGGACAGGAGATGAAAAACTGTTTTTT. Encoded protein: CASRSGTGDEKLFF.

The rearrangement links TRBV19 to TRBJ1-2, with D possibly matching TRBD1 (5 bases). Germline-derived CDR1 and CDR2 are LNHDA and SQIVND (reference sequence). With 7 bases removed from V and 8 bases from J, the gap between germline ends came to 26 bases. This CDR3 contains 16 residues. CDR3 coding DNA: TGTGCCAGTATTGCATTCTTGGGGCCCACGAGTCCCGGCTACACCTTC. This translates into CASIAFLGPTSPGYTF.

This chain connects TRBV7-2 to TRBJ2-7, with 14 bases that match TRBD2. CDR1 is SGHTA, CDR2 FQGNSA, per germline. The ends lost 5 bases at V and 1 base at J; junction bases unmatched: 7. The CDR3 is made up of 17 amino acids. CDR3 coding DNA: TGTGCCAGCAGCCCCGGACTAGCGGGAGGTCCGTCCTACGAGCAGTACTTC. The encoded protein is CASSPGLAGGPSYEQYF. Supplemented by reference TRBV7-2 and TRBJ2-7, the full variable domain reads GAGVSQSPSNKVTEKGKDVELRCDPISGHTALYWYRQSLGQGLEFLIYFQGNSAPDKSGLPSDRFSAERTGGSVSTLTIQRTQQEDSAVYLCASSPGLAGGPSYEQYFGPGTRLTVT.

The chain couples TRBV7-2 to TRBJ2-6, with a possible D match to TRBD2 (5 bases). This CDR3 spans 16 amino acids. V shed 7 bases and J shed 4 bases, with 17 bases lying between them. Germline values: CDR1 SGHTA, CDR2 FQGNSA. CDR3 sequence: CASTPMRAAGANVLTF. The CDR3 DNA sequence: TGTGCCAGCACCCCCATGAGGGCCGCCGGGGCCAACGTCCTGACTTTC.

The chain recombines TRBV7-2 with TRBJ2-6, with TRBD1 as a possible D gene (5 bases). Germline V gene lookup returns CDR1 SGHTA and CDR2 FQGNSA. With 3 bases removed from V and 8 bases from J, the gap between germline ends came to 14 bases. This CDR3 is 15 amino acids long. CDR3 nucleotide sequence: TGTGCCAGCAGCTTTTCGGACATGCGGTCCAACGTCCTGACTTTC. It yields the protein CASSFSDMRSNVLTF. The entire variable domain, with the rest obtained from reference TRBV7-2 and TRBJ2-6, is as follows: GAGVSQSPSNKVTEKGKDVELRCDPISGHTALYWYRQSLGQGLEFLIYFQGNSAPDKSGLPSDRFSAERTGGSVSTLTIQRTQQEDSAVYLCASSFSDMRSNVLTFGAGSRLTVL.

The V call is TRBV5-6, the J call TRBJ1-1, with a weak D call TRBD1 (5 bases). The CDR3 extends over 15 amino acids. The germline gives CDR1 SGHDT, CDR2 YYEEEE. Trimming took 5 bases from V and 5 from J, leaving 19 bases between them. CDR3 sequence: CASRPTGGPRTEAFF. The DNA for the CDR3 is TGTGCCAGCAGGCCCACAGGCGGACCTAGGACTGAAGCTTTCTTT.

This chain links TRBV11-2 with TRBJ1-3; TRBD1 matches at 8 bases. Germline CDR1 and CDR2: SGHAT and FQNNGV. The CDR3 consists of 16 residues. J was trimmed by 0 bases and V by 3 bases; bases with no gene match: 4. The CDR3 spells CASSFQDRASGNTIYF. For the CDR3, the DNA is TGTGCCAGCAGCTTCCAGGACAGGGCCTCTGGAAACACCATATATTTT.

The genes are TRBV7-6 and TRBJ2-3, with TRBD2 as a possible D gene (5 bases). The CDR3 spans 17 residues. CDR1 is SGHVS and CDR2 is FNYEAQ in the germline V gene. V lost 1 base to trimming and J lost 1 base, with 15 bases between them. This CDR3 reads CASSLGSGGRRTDTQYF. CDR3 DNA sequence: TGTGCCAGCAGCTTAGGTTCAGGTGGGAGACGCACAGATACGCAGTATTTT. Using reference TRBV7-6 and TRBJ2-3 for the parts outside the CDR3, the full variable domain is GAGVSQSPRYKVTKRGQDVALRCDPISGHVSLYWYRQALGQGPEFLTYFNYEAQQDKSGLPNDRFSAERPEGSISTLTIQRTEQRDSAMYRCASSLGSGGRRTDTQYFGPGTRLTVL.

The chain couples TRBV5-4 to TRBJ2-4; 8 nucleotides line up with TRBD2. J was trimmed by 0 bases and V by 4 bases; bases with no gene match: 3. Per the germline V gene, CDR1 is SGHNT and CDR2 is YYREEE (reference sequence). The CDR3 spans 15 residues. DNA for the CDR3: TGTGCCAGCAGCCCGGGGGGGGGAGCCAAAAACATTCAGTACTTC. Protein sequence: CASSPGGGAKNIQYF.